The rows below give T cell receptor beta chains drawn from one sample of a study of T-cell memory formation after mild COVID-19. TCRdb re-derived calls from the 5' RACE reads in MiXCR, one entry per CDR3 protein. The data contain fewer than 700,000 distinct CDR3 sequences, about a sixth of them singletons. The sample was PBMCs or a T cell subset sorted from them (not recorded which). The receptors shown here come from an adult woman who had mild COVID-19 (a few samples of this study predate the infection). Cell type and time point are not known. The conserved cysteine and the conserved F or W are not part of the CDR3 here.

v_call	j_call	cdr3_aa
TRBV2	TRBJ2-2	ASSGEVLNTGELF
TRBV7-9	TRBJ1-5	ASSSKDGDSNQPQH
TRBV3-1	TRBJ1-1	ASSHTDTPFTEAF
TRBV4-1	TRBJ2-1	ASSPGQGAGEQF
TRBV6-2/TRBV6-3	TRBJ1-5	ASRLDSGQGGQPQH
TRBV6-5	TRBJ1-6	ASSYDGSNSPLH
TRBV20-1	TRBJ1-5	SALDRGLIQPQH
TRBV5-1	TRBJ2-3	ASSLMSGSTDTQY
TRBV30	TRBJ1-1	ACDAGNTEAF
TRBV3-1	TRBJ2-7	ASSHLRQGTPYEQY
TRBV10-3	TRBJ1-6	AISESAGDNSPLH
TRBV9	TRBJ2-1	ASSVAGSNEQF
TRBV7-9	TRBJ2-5	ASSFLGTDQETQY
TRBV12-3/TRBV12-4	TRBJ1-4	ASSLAYWGEKLF
TRBV12-3/TRBV12-4	TRBJ2-1	ASSHGLAGGPSSYNEQF
TRBV5-6	TRBJ2-4	ASSLGFEDWKNIQY
TRBV12-3/TRBV12-4	TRBJ1-1	AHQGGTEAF
TRBV6-1	TRBJ2-7	ASSTQHRYEQY
TRBV5-6	TRBJ2-1	ASSLGPFSSYNEQF
TRBV10-3	TRBJ2-1	AITEGLGGGLNEQF
TRBV6-6	TRBJ1-5	ASQGGGHLRPQH
TRBV9	TRBJ1-2	ASSVGQGGGGYT
TRBV12-3/TRBV12-4	TRBJ1-1	ASIRTVNTEAF
TRBV7-9	TRBJ2-7	ASSMTGVIYEQY
TRBV29-1	TRBJ2-2	SAGNSVLTGELF
TRBV5-1	TRBJ2-7	ASSLASGVGNYEQY
TRBV7-8	TRBJ1-1	ASSHFGALLNTEAF
TRBV10-3	TRBJ2-1	AISDTSTVRSYNEQF
TRBV12-3/TRBV12-4	TRBJ1-2	ASRKVYGYT
TRBV29-1	TRBJ2-1	SGLTPRFAGDHNEQF
TRBV27	TRBJ1-1	ASKYPWPPGSTEAF
TRBV7-9	TRBJ2-7	ASSGWGSQNEQY
TRBV6-6	TRBJ2-7	ASSYLVDRAIEQY
TRBV3-1	TRBJ1-2	ASSQAPWQGGYT
TRBV9	TRBJ2-3	ASSAGTSGRQDTQY
TRBV12-3/TRBV12-4	TRBJ2-3	ASSLLGPRVPDTQY
TRBV30	TRBJ2-7	AWSVMARGEQY
TRBV24-1	TRBJ2-2	ATSENRLNTGELF
TRBV29-1	TRBJ1-1	SVGAVNTEAF
TRBV5-1	TRBJ1-1	ASSFSQGVAEAF
TRBV19	TRBJ1-5	ASSISAYSNQPQH
TRBV6-2/TRBV6-3	TRBJ1-1	ASSQTGGVDEAF
TRBV19	TRBJ1-1	ASIPSQGQGSAYTEAF
TRBV7-3	TRBJ2-1	ASSLQELAGVGNEQF
TRBV27	TRBJ2-2	ASSPTSGRYSGELF
TRBV4-2	TRBJ2-7	ASSPGLIETYEQY
TRBV2	TRBJ1-1	ASGRDLNTEAF
TRBV18	TRBJ2-1	ASSRLAGLYNEQF
TRBV18	TRBJ1-1	ASSPDRGLPTF
TRBV5-6	TRBJ2-5	ASSPSRAEETQY
TRBV27	TRBJ2-7	ASSLSRGGDEQY
TRBV18	TRBJ2-3	ASSPLIPPDTQY